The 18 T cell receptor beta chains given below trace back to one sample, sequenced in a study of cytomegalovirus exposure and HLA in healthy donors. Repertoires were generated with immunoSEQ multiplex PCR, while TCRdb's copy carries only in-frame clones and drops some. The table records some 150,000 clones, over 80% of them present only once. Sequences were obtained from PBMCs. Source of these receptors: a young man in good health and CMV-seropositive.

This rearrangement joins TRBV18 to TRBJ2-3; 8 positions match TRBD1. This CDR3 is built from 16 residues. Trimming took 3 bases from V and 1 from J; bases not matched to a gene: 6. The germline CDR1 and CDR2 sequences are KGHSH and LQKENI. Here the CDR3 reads CASSPLTGVGTDTQYF. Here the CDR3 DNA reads TGTGCCAGCTCACCCCTGACAGGGGTAGGCACAGATACGCAGTATTTT.

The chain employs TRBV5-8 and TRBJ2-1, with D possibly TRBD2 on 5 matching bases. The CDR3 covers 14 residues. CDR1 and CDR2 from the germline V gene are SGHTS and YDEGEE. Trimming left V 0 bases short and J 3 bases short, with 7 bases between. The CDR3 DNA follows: TGTGCCAGCAGCTTGGGAGGGAGCTACAATGAGCAGTTCTTC. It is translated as CASSLGGSYNEQFF.

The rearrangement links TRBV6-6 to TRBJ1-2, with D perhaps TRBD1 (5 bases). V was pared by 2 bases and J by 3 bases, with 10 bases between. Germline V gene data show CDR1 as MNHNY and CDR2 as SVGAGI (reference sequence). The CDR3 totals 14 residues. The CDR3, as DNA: TGTGCCAGCAGTTACGAGGGACTGCACTATGGCTACACCTTC. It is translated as CASSYEGLHYGYTF.

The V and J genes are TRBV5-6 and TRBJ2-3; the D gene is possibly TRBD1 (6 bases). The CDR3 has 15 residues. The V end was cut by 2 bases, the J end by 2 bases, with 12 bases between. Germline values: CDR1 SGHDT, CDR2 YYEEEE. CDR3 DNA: TGTGCCAGCAGCTTAGGGGGACACTACACAGATACGCAGTATTTT. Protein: CASSLGGHYTDTQYF.

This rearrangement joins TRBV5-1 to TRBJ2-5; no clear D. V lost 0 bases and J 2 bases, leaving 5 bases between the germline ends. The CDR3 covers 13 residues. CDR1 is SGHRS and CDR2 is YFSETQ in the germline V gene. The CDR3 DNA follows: TGCGCCAGCAGCTTGGCAGTACAAGAGACCCAGTACTTC. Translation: CASSLAVQETQYF.

This CDR3 is CASRLPGGDTQYF. In DNA form, the CDR3 reads TGTGCCAGCAGACTTCCGGGGGGAGATACGCAGTATTTT. The chain has TRBV28 and TRBJ2-3, with TRBD2 matching over 7 bases. V dropped 6 bases and J dropped 5; count of bases not matched to a gene: 5. The germline V gene encodes CDR1 MDHEN and CDR2 SYDVKM. There are 13 residues in the CDR3.

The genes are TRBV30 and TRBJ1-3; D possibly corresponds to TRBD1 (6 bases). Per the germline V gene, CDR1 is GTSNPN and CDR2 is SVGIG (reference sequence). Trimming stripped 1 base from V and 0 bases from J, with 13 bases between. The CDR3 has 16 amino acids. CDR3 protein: CAWSEKGVSSGNTIYF. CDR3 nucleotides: TGTGCCTGGAGTGAGAAGGGGGTGAGCTCTGGAAACACCATATATTTT.

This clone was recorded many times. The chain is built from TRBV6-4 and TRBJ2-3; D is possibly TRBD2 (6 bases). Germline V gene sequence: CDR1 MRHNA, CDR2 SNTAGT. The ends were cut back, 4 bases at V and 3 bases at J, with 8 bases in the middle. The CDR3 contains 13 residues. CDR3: CASSVAETDTQYF. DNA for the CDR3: TGTGCCAGCAGTGTAGCGGAGACAGATACGCAGTATTTT.

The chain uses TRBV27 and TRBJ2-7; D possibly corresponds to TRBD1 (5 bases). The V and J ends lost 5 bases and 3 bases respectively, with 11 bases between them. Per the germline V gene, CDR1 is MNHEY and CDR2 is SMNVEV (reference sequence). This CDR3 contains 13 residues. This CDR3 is CASSRGRSYEQYF. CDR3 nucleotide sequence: TGTGCCAGCAGTAGGGGAAGAAGCTACGAGCAGTACTTC.

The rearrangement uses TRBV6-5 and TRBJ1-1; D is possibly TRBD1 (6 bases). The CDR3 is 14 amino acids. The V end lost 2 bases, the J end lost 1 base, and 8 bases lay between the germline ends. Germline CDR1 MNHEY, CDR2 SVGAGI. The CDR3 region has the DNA TGTGCCAGCAGTTACGGGGGCCCGAACACTGAAGCTTTCTTT. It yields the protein CASSYGGPNTEAFF.

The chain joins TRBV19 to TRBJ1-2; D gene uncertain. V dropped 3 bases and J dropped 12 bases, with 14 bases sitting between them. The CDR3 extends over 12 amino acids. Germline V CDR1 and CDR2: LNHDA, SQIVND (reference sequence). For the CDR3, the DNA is TGTGCCAGTAGTATTGGCGACGGCCGGGACACCTTC. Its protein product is CASSIGDGRDTF.

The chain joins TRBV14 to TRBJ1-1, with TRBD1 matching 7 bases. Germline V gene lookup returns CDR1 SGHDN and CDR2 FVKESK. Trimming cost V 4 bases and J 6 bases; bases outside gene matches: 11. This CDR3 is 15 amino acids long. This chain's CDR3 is CASSRQRGRGAEAFF. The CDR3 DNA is TGTGCCAGCAGCCGACAAAGGGGCAGGGGGGCTGAAGCTTTCTTT.

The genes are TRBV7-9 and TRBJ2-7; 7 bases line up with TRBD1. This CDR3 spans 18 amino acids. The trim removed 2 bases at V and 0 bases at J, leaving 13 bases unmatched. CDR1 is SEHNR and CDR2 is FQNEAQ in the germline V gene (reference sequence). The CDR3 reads CASSLPPGQRQGSYEQYF. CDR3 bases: TGTGCCAGCAGCTTACCACCCGGTCAACGACAGGGCTCCTACGAGCAGTACTTC.

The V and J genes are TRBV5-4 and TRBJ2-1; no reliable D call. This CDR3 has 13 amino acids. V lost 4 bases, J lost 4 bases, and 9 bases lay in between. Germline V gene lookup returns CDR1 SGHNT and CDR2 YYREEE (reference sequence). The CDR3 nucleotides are TGTGCCAGCAGCCCCACTCCATACAATGAGCAGTTCTTC. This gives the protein CASSPTPYNEQFF.

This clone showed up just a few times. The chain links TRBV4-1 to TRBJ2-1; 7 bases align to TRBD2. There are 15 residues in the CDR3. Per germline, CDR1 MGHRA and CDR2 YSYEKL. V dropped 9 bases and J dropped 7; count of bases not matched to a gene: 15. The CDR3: CASRSVASGGNEQFF. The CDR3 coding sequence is TGCGCCAGTAGATCAGTGGCTAGCGGTGGGAATGAGCAGTTCTTC.

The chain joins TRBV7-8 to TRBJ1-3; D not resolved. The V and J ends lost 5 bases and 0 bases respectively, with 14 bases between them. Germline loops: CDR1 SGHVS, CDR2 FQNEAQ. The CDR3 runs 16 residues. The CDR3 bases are TGTGCCAGCAGCCTAGTGCCCTGGAGCTCTGGAAACACCATATATTTT. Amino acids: CASSLVPWSSGNTIYF. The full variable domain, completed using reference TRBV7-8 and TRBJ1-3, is GAGVSQSPRYKVAKRGQDVALRCDPISGHVSLFWYQQALGQGPEFLTYFQNEAQLDKSGLPSDRFFAERPEGSVSTLKIQRTQQEDSAVYLCASSLVPWSSGNTIYFGEGSWLTVV.

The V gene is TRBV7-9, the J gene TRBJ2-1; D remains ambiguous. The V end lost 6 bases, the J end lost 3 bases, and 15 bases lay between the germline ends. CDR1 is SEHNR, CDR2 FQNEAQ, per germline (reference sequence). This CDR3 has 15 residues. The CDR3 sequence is CASSPDSLIYNEQFF. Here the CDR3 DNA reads TGTGCCAGCAGTCCCGACTCCCTTATCTACAATGAGCAGTTCTTC.

CDR3 residues: CASSSRTSGSKWVYF. CDR3 DNA: TGTGCCAGCAGCTCAAGGACTAGCGGGAGTAAGTGGGTGTACTTC. This chain connects TRBV13 to TRBJ2-7; 13 bases match TRBD2. Germline V gene lookup returns CDR1 PRHDT and CDR2 FYEKMQ (reference sequence). J lost 12 bases, V lost 4 bases, and 12 bases had no gene match. This CDR3 has 15 amino acids.